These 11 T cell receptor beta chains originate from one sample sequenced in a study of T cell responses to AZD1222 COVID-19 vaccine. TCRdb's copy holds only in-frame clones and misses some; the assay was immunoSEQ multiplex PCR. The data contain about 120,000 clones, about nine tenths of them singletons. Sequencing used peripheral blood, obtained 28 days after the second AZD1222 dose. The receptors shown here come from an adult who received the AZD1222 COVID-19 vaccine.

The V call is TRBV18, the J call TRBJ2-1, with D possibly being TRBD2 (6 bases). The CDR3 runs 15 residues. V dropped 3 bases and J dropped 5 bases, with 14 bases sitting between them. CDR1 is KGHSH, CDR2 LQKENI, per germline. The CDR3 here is CASSPLAGSHNEQFF. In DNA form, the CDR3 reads TGTGCCAGCTCACCCCTCGCCGGGAGCCACAATGAGCAGTTCTTC.

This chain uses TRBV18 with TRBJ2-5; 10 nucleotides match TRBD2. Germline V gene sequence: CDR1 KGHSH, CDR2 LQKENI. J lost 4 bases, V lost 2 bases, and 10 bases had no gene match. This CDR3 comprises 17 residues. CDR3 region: CASSPASLAGPRETQYF. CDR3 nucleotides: TGTGCCAGCTCACCAGCATCACTAGCGGGGCCTAGAGAGACCCAGTACTTC.

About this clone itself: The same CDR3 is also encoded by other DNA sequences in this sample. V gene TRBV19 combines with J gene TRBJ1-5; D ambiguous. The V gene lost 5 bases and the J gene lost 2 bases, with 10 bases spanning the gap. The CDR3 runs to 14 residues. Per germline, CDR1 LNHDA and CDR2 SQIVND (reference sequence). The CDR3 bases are TGTGCCAGTAGTGGGTCTGGGGGCAATCAGCCCCAGCATTTT. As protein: CASSGSGGNQPQHF.

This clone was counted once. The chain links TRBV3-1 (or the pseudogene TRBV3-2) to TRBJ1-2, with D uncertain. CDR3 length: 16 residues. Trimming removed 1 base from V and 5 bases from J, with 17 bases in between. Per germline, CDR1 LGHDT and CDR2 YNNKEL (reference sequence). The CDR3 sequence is CASSQGFGGIDYGYTF. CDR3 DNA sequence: TGTGCCAGCAGCCAAGGCTTCGGAGGAATTGATTATGGCTACACCTTC.

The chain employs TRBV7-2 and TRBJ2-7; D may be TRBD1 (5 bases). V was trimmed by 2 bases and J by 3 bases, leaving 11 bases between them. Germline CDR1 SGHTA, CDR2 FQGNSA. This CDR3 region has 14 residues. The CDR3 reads CASSLNQGRYEQYF. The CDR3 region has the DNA TGTGCCAGCAGCTTAAATCAGGGTCGCTACGAGCAGTACTTC.

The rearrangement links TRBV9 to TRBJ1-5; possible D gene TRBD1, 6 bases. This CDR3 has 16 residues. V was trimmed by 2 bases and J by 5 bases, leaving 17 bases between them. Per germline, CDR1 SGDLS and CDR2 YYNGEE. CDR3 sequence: CASSVTGTLGDQPQHF. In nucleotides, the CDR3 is TGTGCCAGCAGCGTGACAGGTACCCTGGGTGATCAGCCCCAGCATTTT.

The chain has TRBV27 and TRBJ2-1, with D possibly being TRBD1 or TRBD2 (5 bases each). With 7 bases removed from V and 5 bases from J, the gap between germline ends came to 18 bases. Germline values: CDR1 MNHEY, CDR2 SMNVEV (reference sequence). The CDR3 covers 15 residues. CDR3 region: CASTSRDQTHNEQFF. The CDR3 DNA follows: TGTGCCAGCACATCCCGGGACCAAACTCACAATGAGCAGTTCTTC.

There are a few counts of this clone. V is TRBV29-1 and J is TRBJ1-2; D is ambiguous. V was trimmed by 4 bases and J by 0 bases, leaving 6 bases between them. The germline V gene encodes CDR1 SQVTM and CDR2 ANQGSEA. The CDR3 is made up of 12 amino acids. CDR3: CSVVTANYGYTF. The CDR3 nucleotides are TGCAGCGTTGTCACAGCTAACTATGGCTACACCTTC.

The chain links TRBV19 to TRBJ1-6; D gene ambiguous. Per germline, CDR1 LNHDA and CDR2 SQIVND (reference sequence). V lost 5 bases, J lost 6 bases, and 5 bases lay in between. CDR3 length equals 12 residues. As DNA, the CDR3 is TGTGCCAGTAGTTTTAGTAATTCACCCCTCCACTTT. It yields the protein CASSFSNSPLHF.

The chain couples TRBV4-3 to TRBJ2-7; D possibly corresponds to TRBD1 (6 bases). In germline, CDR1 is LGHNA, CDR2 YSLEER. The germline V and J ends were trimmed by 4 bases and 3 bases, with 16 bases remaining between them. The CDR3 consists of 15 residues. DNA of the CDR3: TGCGCCAGCAGCCGAGTACAGGGTATTGGCTACGAGCAGTACTTC. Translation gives CASSRVQGIGYEQYF.

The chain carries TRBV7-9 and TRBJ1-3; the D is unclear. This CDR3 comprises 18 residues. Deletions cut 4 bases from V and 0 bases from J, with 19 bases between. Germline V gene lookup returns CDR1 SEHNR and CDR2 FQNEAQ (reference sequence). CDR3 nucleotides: TGTGCCAGCAGCTCCAAAGGTGAGCCCCGAAGCTCTGGAAACACCATATATTTT. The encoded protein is CASSSKGEPRSSGNTIYF.